Each of the 22 T cell receptor beta chains below was sequenced from the same sample in a study of CD8 T cells in Susac syndrome (dated by TCRdb to the late 2010s). The library was built by means of the immunoSEQ multiplex PCR assay. RNA was extracted with the RNeasy kit and 0.5 to 1 ug was reverse transcribed using random hexamers. TCRdb applied fastp at Q25 and MiXCR to the public reads, then kept only in-frame beta chains. CDR3 protein sequences are deduplicated, and each keeps its most common genes and DNA. The sample contains approximately 150,000 distinct CDR3 sequences, about 91% of them found a single time. Around 0.087% of the sample rests with the top ten. Sequencing was performed on CD4+ T cells from PBMCs. Receptors were obtained from a human donor in good health.

The chain links TRBV30 to TRBJ2-7; 7 nucleotides agree with TRBD2. With 7 bases clipped from V and 3 bases from J, the junction kept 0 bases outside the gene matches. CDR3 length: 10 residues. Germline CDR1 GTSNPN, CDR2 SVGIG (reference sequence). CDR3 sequence (DNA): TGTGCCTCGGGGGGCTACGAGCAGTACTTC. Translation: CASGGYEQYF. The full variable domain, its missing parts supplied by reference TRBV30 and TRBJ2-7, is SQTIHQWPATLVQPVGSPLSLECTVEGTSNPNLYWYRQAAGRGLQLLFYSVGIGQISSEVPQNLSASRPQDRQFILSSKKLLLSDSGFYLCASGGYEQYFGPGTRLTVT.

The rearrangement uses TRBV5-1 and TRBJ2-2; D is ambiguous. The CDR3 covers 13 residues. V gave up 4 bases and J gave up 5 bases, with 9 bases separating them. Germline V gene data show CDR1 as SGHRS and CDR2 as YFSETQ. DNA of the CDR3: TGCGCCAGCAGCCCAGCAGCTACCGGGGAGCTGTTTTTT. Translation: CASSPAATGELFF.

This sequence joins TRBV20-1 and TRBJ2-7; TRBD2 matches 16 bases. The CDR3 is 17 residues long. Unmatched junction bases numbered 5, after V lost 1 base and J lost 2 bases. The V gene's germline CDR1 is DFQATT and CDR2 SNEGSKA (reference sequence). CDR3 loop: CSARGSGLAGGPYEQYF. For the CDR3, the DNA is TGCAGTGCTAGAGGATCGGGACTAGCGGGGGGGCCCTACGAGCAGTACTTC.

The genes are TRBV6-1 and TRBJ2-1, with TRBD2 identical over 15 bases. Germline V CDR1 and CDR2: MNHNS, SASEGT. V lost 1 base and J lost 8; bases outside the gene matches: 0. This CDR3 spans 15 amino acids. In nucleotides, the CDR3 is TGTGCCAGCAGTGAAGGGACTAGCGGGGGGGATGAGCAGTTCTTC. It specifies CASSEGTSGGDEQFF.

The genes are TRBV5-1 and TRBJ1-1, with D tentatively TRBD1 (5 bases). Trimming pared 5 bases from V and 3 bases from J, leaving 11 bases between. The germline V gene has CDR1 SGHRS and CDR2 YFSETQ. The CDR3 has 13 residues. CDR3 bases: TGCGCCAGCAGGACCTGGGGGGACACTGAAGCTTTCTTT. Amino acid sequence: CASRTWGDTEAFF.

The chain couples TRBV7-9 to TRBJ2-2; TRBD1 is a possible D gene (5 bases). Germline V gene lookup returns CDR1 SEHNR and CDR2 FQNEAQ (reference sequence). V was clipped by 3 bases and J by 0 bases, with 11 bases between them. This CDR3 spans 16 amino acids. CDR3 coding DNA: TGTGCCAGCAGCTTGGGAACAGGTTCGAACACCGGGGAGCTGTTTTTT. This translates into CASSLGTGSNTGELFF.

The rearrangement uses TRBV20-1 and TRBJ1-3; D is unclear. This CDR3 region has 12 residues. The V and J ends lost 4 bases and 3 bases respectively, with 7 bases between them. Germline loops: CDR1 DFQATT, CDR2 SNEGSKA (reference sequence). The CDR3 reads CSANRYGNTIYF. In nucleotides, the CDR3 is TGCAGTGCTAACCGATATGGAAACACCATATATTTT.

This chain connects TRBV20-1 to TRBJ2-6; 9 bases are shared with TRBD1. The V and J ends lost 4 bases and 5 bases, in that order; junction bases with no gene match: 6. Germline CDR1 DFQATT, CDR2 SNEGSKA (reference sequence). This CDR3 has 15 residues. The CDR3 protein is CSATGTGWRANVLTF. The CDR3 DNA is TGCAGTGCTACCGGGACAGGGTGGCGGGCCAACGTCCTGACTTTC.

The chain is built from TRBV7-9 and TRBJ2-5; 7 positions agree with TRBD1. Germline assignment: CDR1 SEHNR and CDR2 FQNEAQ (reference sequence). The V and J ends lost 5 bases and 5 bases, in that order; junction bases with no gene match: 5. The CDR3 spans 13 residues. CDR3 in amino acids: CASSPGGYETQYF. The CDR3 nucleotides read TGTGCCAGCAGCCCAGGGGGTTACGAGACCCAGTACTTC.

This chain uses TRBV3-1 with TRBJ1-5; TRBD1 is a possible D gene (5 bases). The CDR3 runs 15 residues. CDR1 LGHDT and CDR2 YNNKEL come from the germline V gene (reference sequence). V lost 0 bases and J lost 5, with 11 bases in between. The CDR3 bases are TGTGCCAGCAGCCAAGATAGCAGGGATTATCAGCCCCAGCATTTT. It specifies CASSQDSRDYQPQHF.

This clonotype has more than one count but fewer than ten. V and J are TRBV24-1 and TRBJ2-3; 10 bases are a match to TRBD1. The CDR3 is 15 residues long. The V segment lost 1 base and the J segment 8 bases; nucleotides outside the gene matches: 5. Germline CDR1 and CDR2: KGHDR and SFDVKD. The CDR3 DNA follows: TGTGCCACCAGTGATTTCGGGACAGGGGCGGTTACGCAGTATTTT. It yields the protein CATSDFGTGAVTQYF.

CDR3 sequence (DNA): TGTGCCAGCAGCTTAGCGAAACTAGCGGGAGGGCCTGATAGTCGGTACGAGCAGTACTTC. Amino acids: CASSLAKLAGGPDSRYEQYF. The gene calls are TRBV11-1 and TRBJ2-7; 13 bases align to TRBD2. There are 20 residues in the CDR3. V was clipped by 0 bases and J by 4 bases; unmatched bases: 15. Germline lookup yields CDR1 SGHAT and CDR2 FQDESV (reference sequence). Combining the CDR3 with reference TRBV11-1 and TRBJ2-7 gives the whole variable domain EAEVAQSPRYKITEKSQAVAFWCDPISGHATLYWYRQILGQGPELLVQFQDESVVDDSQLPKDRFSAERLKGVDSTLKIQPAELGDSAMYLCASSLAKLAGGPDSRYEQYFGPGTRLTVT.

This clonotype turned up a few times. The chain employs TRBV27 and TRBJ1-1; TRBD1 aligns across 8 bases. The CDR3 covers 15 residues. The germline CDR1 and CDR2 sequences are MNHEY and SMNVEV (reference sequence). V lost 5 bases and J lost 6; bases outside the gene matches: 11. Written as DNA, the CDR3 is TGTGCCAGCAGTACGAGGACAGGGTCGAAATCTGAAGCTTTCTTT. It codes for CASSTRTGSKSEAFF.

The chain joins TRBV21-1 to TRBJ1-1. TRBV21-1 is noted as a pseudogene. The CDR3 has 14 amino acids. The CDR3 reads CASSKSGTDTEAFF. The CDR3 bases are TGTGCCAGCAGCAAGAGCGGGACGGACACTGAAGCTTTCTTT.

This rearrangement joins TRBV5-4 to TRBJ2-5; the D is unclear. Germline V gene data show CDR1 as SGHNT and CDR2 as YYREEE (reference sequence). V lost 5 bases, J lost 2 bases, and 13 bases lay in between. The CDR3 sequence is 14 residues long. The CDR3, as DNA: TGTGCCAGCAGTACCGACTTGGGGCAAGAGACCCAGTACTTC. It yields the protein CASSTDLGQETQYF.

The chain employs TRBV4-3 and TRBJ2-2, with unresolved D. V shed 1 base and J shed 1 base, with 7 bases lying between them. CDR1 LGHNA and CDR2 YSLEER come from the germline V gene. The length of the CDR3 is 15 residues. The CDR3, as DNA: TGCGCCAGCAGCCAAGGACACCTGAACACCGGGGAGCTGTTTTTT. As protein: CASSQGHLNTGELFF.

This clonotype showed up just a few times. V gene TRBV12-3 or TRBV12-4 combines with J gene TRBJ2-6; D is perhaps TRBD1 (6 bases). Between the trimmed V and J ends, which lost 5 bases and 4 bases, there was a span of 12 bases. This CDR3 is 15 amino acids long. The CDR3: CASSLQGTGANVLTF. As DNA, the CDR3 is TGTGCCAGCAGTCTACAGGGTACCGGGGCCAACGTCCTGACTTTC.

This clonotype was detected once. The genes are TRBV18 and TRBJ1-1, with TRBD1 as a possible D gene (6 bases). This CDR3 comprises 14 residues. Deletions cut 7 bases from V and 5 bases from J, with 17 bases between. Germline V gene sequence: CDR1 KGHSH, CDR2 LQKENI. CDR3 residues: CASLGAGTRTEAFF. CDR3 coding DNA: TGTGCCAGCTTGGGGGCCGGGACGAGGACTGAAGCTTTCTTT.

V usage is TRBV7-9 and J usage is TRBJ2-4; 7 bases fit TRBD2. CDR1 and CDR2 from the germline V gene are SEHNR and FQNEAQ (reference sequence). The CDR3 spans 14 residues. Germline trimming cut 2 bases from V and 9 bases from J; bases unmatched to any gene: 7. In nucleotides, the CDR3 is TGTGCCAGCAGCTTACTAGCGGAGTTGGCCATTCAGTACTTC. Translating it yields CASSLLAELAIQYF. The full variable domain, completed using reference TRBV7-9 and TRBJ2-4, is DTGVSQNPRHKITKRGQNVTFRCDPISEHNRLYWYRQTLGQGPEFLTYFQNEAQLEKSRLLSDRFSAERPKGSFSTLEIQRTEQGDSAMYLCASSLLAELAIQYFGAGTRLSVL.

This clonotype was seen just once. In nucleotides, the CDR3 is TGTGCCAGCAGTTCCATGTCGCCCGGGACTAGAGAGGGAGATACGCAGTATTTT. As protein: CASSSMSPGTREGDTQYF. This chain links TRBV6-5 with TRBJ2-3; 8 bases line up with TRBD2. Germline V lookup: CDR1 MNHEY, CDR2 SVGAGI. The V segment lost 4 bases and the J segment 5 bases; nucleotides outside the gene matches: 17. This CDR3 is 18 amino acids long.

The chain carries TRBV24-1 and TRBJ2-3, with D perhaps TRBD1 (5 bases). The germline gives CDR1 KGHDR, CDR2 SFDVKD. Trimming removed 4 bases at V and 1 base at J, with 14 bases between. The CDR3 length is 16 residues. CDR3 in DNA: TGTGCCACCAGTGACCCCAGGGTACGCGGCACAGATACGCAGTATTTT. It yields the protein CATSDPRVRGTDTQYF.

The chain carries TRBV24-1 and TRBJ2-5; D perhaps matches TRBD2 (7 bases). The CDR3 runs 15 residues. Germline V gene data show CDR1 as KGHDR and CDR2 as SFDVKD. Trimming stripped 3 bases from V and 5 bases from J, with 15 bases between. CDR3 protein: CATSDGGGSGETQYF. The CDR3 bases are TGTGCCACCAGTGATGGGGGGGGCTCAGGGGAGACCCAGTACTTC.